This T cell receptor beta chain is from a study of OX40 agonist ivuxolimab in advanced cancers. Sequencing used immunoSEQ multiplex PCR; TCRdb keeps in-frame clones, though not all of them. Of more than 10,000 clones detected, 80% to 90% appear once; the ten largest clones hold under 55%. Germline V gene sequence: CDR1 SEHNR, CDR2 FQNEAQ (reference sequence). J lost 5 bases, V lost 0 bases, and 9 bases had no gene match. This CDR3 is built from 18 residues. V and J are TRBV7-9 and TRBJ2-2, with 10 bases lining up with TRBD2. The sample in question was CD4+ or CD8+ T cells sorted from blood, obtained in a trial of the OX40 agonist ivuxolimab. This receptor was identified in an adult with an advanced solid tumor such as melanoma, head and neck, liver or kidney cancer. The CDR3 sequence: CASSLARTSGGDTGELFF. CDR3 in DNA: TGTGCCAGCAGCTTAGCCCGGACTAGCGGAGGGGATACCGGGGAGCTGTTTTTT.